The 9 T cell receptor beta chains reported below all come from one sample, sequenced in a study of CD8 T cells in ankylosing spondylitis. Study-wide results and caveats: In ankylosing spondylitis blood, a motif of about eight highly homologous TCR beta variants appeared characteristic.

TCRdb called the 5' RACE reads again in MiXCR, with one record for every CDR3 protein. The table records roughly 370,000 distinct CDR3 sequences, under 25% of them present only once. Their specific antigens are unknown. Sequencing was done on a sample of blood, either unsorted or a sorted T cell fraction (not recorded which). These receptors were collected from a male donor with ankylosing spondylitis.

V is TRBV12-3 or TRBV12-4 and J is TRBJ1-5; TRBD1 is a possible D gene (5 bases). The CDR3 loop spans 14 amino acids. The V gene lost 3 bases and the J gene lost 7 bases, with 13 bases spanning the gap. CDR3 DNA sequence: TGTGCCAGCAGTTTCGGCAGGGTAGGGCAGCCCCAGCATTTT. Translation: CASSFGRVGQPQHF.

The table lists this clonotype with a few counts. The chain uses TRBV3-1 and TRBJ2-3; D might be TRBD1 or TRBD2, each matching 6 bases. Trimming stripped 5 bases from V and 3 bases from J, with 18 bases between. This CDR3 spans 16 amino acids. CDR1 is LGHDT and CDR2 is YNNKEL in the germline V gene (reference sequence). The CDR3 bases are TGTGCCAGCAGCAACGGGGGCGGGGCCACGACAGATACGCAGTATTTT. Translation: CASSNGGGATTDTQYF.

This clonotype has more than one count but fewer than ten. This chain uses TRBV5-1 with TRBJ2-7; perhaps TRBD2 as D (5 bases). Germline CDR1 SGHRS, CDR2 YFSETQ. Trimming took off 0 bases at V and 2 bases at J, with 6 bases between the two ends. The CDR3 runs to 13 residues. Here the CDR3 DNA reads TGCGCCAGCAGCTTGGGGGAGCCCTACGAGCAGTACTTC. Its protein is CASSLGEPYEQYF.

V is TRBV27 and J is TRBJ2-5; weak D call: TRBD1 (5 bases). The germline V and J ends were trimmed by 6 bases and 4 bases, with 15 bases remaining between them. The CDR3 is 14 amino acids. Germline-derived CDR1 and CDR2 are MNHEY and SMNVEV (reference sequence). The CDR3 DNA follows: TGTGCCAGCAGCCTAGGGGATCAATCAGAGACCCAGTACTTC. It is translated as CASSLGDQSETQYF.

J is TRBJ2-5 and V is TRBV14; D perhaps matches TRBD2 (5 bases). Trimming removed 0 bases at V and 4 bases at J, with 9 bases between. The CDR3 sequence is 14 residues long. Germline V CDR1 and CDR2: SGHDN, FVKESK. The CDR3 here is CASSQDWAGETQYF. The CDR3 DNA reads as TGTGCCAGCAGCCAAGATTGGGCGGGAGAGACCCAGTACTTC. The full variable domain, rest sourced from reference TRBV14 and TRBJ2-5, is EAGVTQFPSHSVIEKGQTVTLRCDPISGHDNLYWYRRVMGKEIKFLLHFVKESKQDESGMPNNRFLAERTGGTYSTLKVQPAELEDSGVYFCASSQDWAGETQYFGPGTRLLVL.

This clonotype was found a few times. The chain is built from TRBV5-1 and TRBJ1-6; perhaps TRBD1 as D (5 bases). The CDR3 loop spans 15 amino acids. V lost 0 bases and J 9 bases, leaving 13 bases between the germline ends. Germline V gene data show CDR1 as SGHRS and CDR2 as YFSETQ. The CDR3, as DNA: TGCGCCAGCAGCTTGGACCAGGGACCCCCTTCACCCCTCCACTTT. It yields the protein CASSLDQGPPSPLHF.

The V call is TRBV10-3, the J call TRBJ1-1; a possible D gene is TRBD1 (5 bases). This CDR3 spans 13 amino acids. The germline V gene encodes CDR1 ENHRY and CDR2 SYGVKD. V was clipped by 6 bases and J by 1 base, with 9 bases between them. CDR3 protein: CAIRWDRNTEAFF. The DNA for the CDR3 is TGTGCCATCAGATGGGACCGGAACACTGAAGCTTTCTTT.

Comment on this clonotype: This may arise from a read error, as a much more abundant clone is one base away. J is TRBJ2-1 and V is TRBV20-1; D remains ambiguous. Per germline, CDR1 DFQATT and CDR2 SNEGSKA (reference sequence). Trimming pared 3 bases from V and 5 bases from J, leaving 8 bases between. The CDR3 is made up of 12 amino acids. Here the CDR3 reads CSASWVHNEQFF. The CDR3 DNA reads TGCAGTGCTAGCTGGGTCCACAATGAGCAGTTCTTC.

The J gene is TRBJ2-7, the V gene TRBV7-2, with a tentative D call TRBD2 (6 bases). V was clipped by 7 bases and J by 6 bases, with 22 bases between them. The CDR3 runs to 15 residues. CDR1 is SGHTA, CDR2 FQGNSA, per germline. CDR3 in DNA: TGTGCCAGCAACGTAGGACTATCGGGGGATACCGAGCAGTACTTC. Protein: CASNVGLSGDTEQYF.